This T cell receptor beta chain is from a study of shared clonotypes between healthy human individuals. Study at large: CD8 memory received one plate per donor, CD8 naive two, CD4 memory three and CD4 naive three.

Each subset's genomic DNA was split evenly across several immunoSEQ plates. The repertoire was sequenced with immunoSEQ multiplex PCR; TCRdb's copy has only in-frame clones and lacks some. The sample lists about 2,200,000 clones; around 93% were seen once. The germline V gene encodes CDR1 SQVTM and CDR2 ANQGSEA. V lost 7 bases and J lost 1, with 16 bases in between. CDR3 length: 14 residues. CD45RO negativity and positive selection for CCR7 defined naive CD8 cells, a population that excluded terminally differentiated effector memory CD45RA+ cells. This clone has a single count. This TCR was sampled from a man between 18 and 35 years old in good health. Some clones in this sample may be carry-over from other donors' samples. This rearrangement joins TRBV29-1 to TRBJ1-1, with a tentative D call TRBD1 (6 bases). Source material: naive CD8+ T cells from PBMCs. CDR3: CSARARTENTEAFF. CDR3 DNA sequence: TGCAGCGCACGCGCTCGGACAGAGAACACTGAAGCTTTCTTT.